These 10 T cell receptor beta chains were all obtained from the same sample, sequenced in a study of CD8 T cell repertoires and HIV-1 epitope variants (dated by TCRdb to the early 2020s). Libraries came from the immunoSEQ multiplex PCR assay. This immuneACCESS table, as held by TCRdb, lists in-frame sequences with V and J called but not all clones. Of the missing ones, under half trace to an unresolved V gene in checked studies; the others have no known cause. Present in this sample are 5,200 or so clones, approximately 70% of which were seen just once. The top ten clones comprise 35% to 45% of the sample. No antigen is known for these receptors. Sequenced: cultured CD8+ T cells derived from PBMCs. Source of these receptors: a male donor with HIV.

V is TRBV15 and J is TRBJ2-1; tentative D call: TRBD2 (6 bases). The CDR3 has 14 residues. CDR1 is LNHNV, CDR2 YYDKDF, per germline (reference sequence). V lost 8 bases to trimming and J lost 7 bases, with 18 bases between them. The CDR3 region is CATASGGVGNEQFF. The CDR3 DNA follows: TGTGCCACCGCTTCAGGAGGGGTCGGGAATGAGCAGTTCTTC.

This chain links TRBV2 with TRBJ2-1, with 12 nucleotides matching TRBD1. Germline V gene lookup returns CDR1 SNHLY and CDR2 FYNNEI. This CDR3 spans 14 amino acids. The J segment lost 7 bases and the V segment lost 9 bases, leaving 7 bases of the junction unmatched. As DNA, the CDR3 is TGTGCCAGTAATAAGGGACAGGGGGCAAATGAGCAGTTCTTC. Protein product: CASNKGQGANEQFF.

The chain carries TRBV7-8 and TRBJ1-3; possibly TRBD1 for D (6 bases). Germline assignment: CDR1 SGHVS and CDR2 FQNEAQ. V was shortened by 5 bases and J by 4 bases, with 18 bases between the two germline ends. The CDR3 contains 16 residues. CDR3 sequence (DNA): TGTGCCAGCAGCACAGGTGGGGGCGGGTTAGGAAACACCATATATTTT. It yields the protein CASSTGGGGLGNTIYF.

This clone was seen a handful of times. V usage is TRBV28 and J usage is TRBJ1-1, with a weak D call TRBD1 (5 bases). This CDR3 comprises 13 residues. The V gene lost 3 bases and the J gene lost 4 bases, with 9 bases spanning the gap. In germline, CDR1 is MDHEN, CDR2 SYDVKM. The CDR3 coding sequence is TGTGCCAGCAGTTTTTGGGGGGGCACTGAAGCTTTCTTT. Translation: CASSFWGGTEAFF.

This clone has only one observation. This chain connects TRBV6-5 to TRBJ2-7; possibly TRBD2 for D (5 bases). The length of the CDR3 is 15 residues. CDR1 is MNHEY and CDR2 is SVGAGI in the germline V gene. V was cut by 6 bases and J by 0 bases, with 15 bases left in between. The CDR3 coding sequence is TGTGCCAGCAGCCCCGAGGACGGACTCTCCTACGAGCAGTACTTC. Amino acid sequence: CASSPEDGLSYEQYF.

The sample holds a few counts of this clone. The chain carries TRBV5-4 and TRBJ1-5; D is perhaps TRBD1 (6 bases). Germline CDR1 is SGHNT and CDR2 is YYREEE (reference sequence). The ends were cut back, 4 bases at V and 6 bases at J, with 17 bases in the middle. The CDR3 runs 15 residues. The CDR3 bases are TGTGCCAGCAGCCCCGGGCCGGGGGGCGGTCAGCCCCAGCATTTT. It yields the protein CASSPGPGGGQPQHF.

The chain links TRBV9 to TRBJ1-1; TRBD1 aligns across 10 bases. The germline V gene encodes CDR1 SGDLS and CDR2 YYNGEE. The CDR3 sequence is 14 residues long. Unmatched junction bases numbered 4, after V lost 4 bases and J lost 4 bases. CDR3 nucleotide sequence: TGTGCCAGCAGCACGGGACAGGGGAGCACTGAAGCTTTCTTT. Protein product: CASSTGQGSTEAFF.

The V gene is TRBV28, the J gene TRBJ2-2; D is unresolved. Per germline, CDR1 MDHEN and CDR2 SYDVKM. V lost 7 bases to trimming and J lost 4 bases, with 16 bases between them. This CDR3 has 15 residues. The CDR3 nucleotides are TGTGCCAGCACCCCCATCCGGGCCTCCACCGGGGAGCTGTTTTTT. This encodes CASTPIRASTGELFF. Full variable domain (missing parts from reference TRBV28 and TRBJ2-2): DVKVTQSSRYLVKRTGEKVFLECVQDMDHENMFWYRQDPGLGLRLIYFSYDVKMKEKGDIPEGYSVSREKKERFSLILESASTNQTSMYLCASTPIRASTGELFFGEGSRLTVL.

This sequence joins TRBV28 and TRBJ2-7, with a possible D match to TRBD1 (6 bases). In germline, CDR1 is MDHEN, CDR2 SYDVKM. CDR3 length equals 13 residues. V lost 6 bases to trimming and J lost 3 bases, with 12 bases between them. The CDR3 here is CASSPPDSYEQYF. CDR3 nucleotide sequence: TGTGCCAGCAGCCCCCCGGACAGCTACGAGCAGTACTTC.

The rearrangement links TRBV19 to TRBJ2-1; tentatively, D is TRBD1 or TRBD2 (5 bases each). Germline assignment: CDR1 LNHDA and CDR2 SQIVND (reference sequence). Trimming took 5 bases from V and 4 from J, leaving 18 bases between them. This CDR3 spans 16 amino acids. The chain's CDR3 is CASSAAWGGRYNEQFF. CDR3 nucleotide sequence: TGTGCCAGTAGTGCAGCCTGGGGCGGGCGTTACAATGAGCAGTTCTTC.